A selection of T cell receptor beta chains follows, all from one sample in a study of blood T cell repertoires in COVID-19. The repertoire was sequenced with immunoSEQ multiplex PCR; TCRdb's copy has only in-frame clones and lacks some. The sample has about 440,000 clones, about 92% seen once. The sequencing sample was made of PBMCs or T cells enriched from blood (not recorded which). Receptors originate from a man younger than 35 who had recovered from COVID-19. The CDR3 runs from the conserved cysteine through the conserved F or W. A D gene is named only where the DNA matches it firmly. Clone size is given for some rows only: seen once, a few or many times, or a class if the clone is expanded.

v_call	d_call	clone_size	j_call	cdr3_aa	cdr3_nt
TRBV27	TRBD1	-	TRBJ2-1	CASSKARDRVGEGNYNEQFF	TGTGCCAGCAGCAAGGCCCGGGACAGGGTTGGGGAGGGGAATTACAATGAGCAGTTCTTC
TRBV19	TRBD2	-	TRBJ2-1	CASTPGTSGSPLRFF	TGTGCCAGTACCCCCGGTACTAGCGGGAGTCCCCTTAGGTTCTTC
TRBV7-9	-	once	TRBJ1-4	CASSLEVVGATNEKLFF	TGTGCCAGCAGCTTAGAAGTTGTCGGTGCAACTAATGAAAAACTGTTTTTT
TRBV9	TRBD2	-	TRBJ2-7	CASSAGLATTTGEQYF	TGTGCCAGCAGCGCCGGACTAGCCACTACTACGGGCGAGCAGTACTTC
TRBV7-2	-	-	TRBJ1-3	CASSPTGSSGNTIYF	TGTGCCAGCAGCCCCACAGGTAGCTCTGGAAACACCATATATTTT
TRBV5-1	TRBD2	-	TRBJ2-3	CASSQTSGDTDTQYF	TGCGCCAGCAGCCAGACTAGCGGGGACACAGATACGCAGTATTTT
TRBV30	-	-	TRBJ1-6	CAWSVFGTQNSPLHF	TGTGCCTGGAGTGTATTTGGGACACAGAATTCACCCCTCCACTTT
TRBV28	TRBD1	-	TRBJ2-7	CASSPRTGNEQYF	TGTGCCAGCAGTCCCCGGACAGGGAACGAGCAGTACTTC
TRBV30	TRBD2	-	TRBJ2-1	CAWSLGTSGSWDEQFF	TGTGCCTGGAGTCTTGGGACTAGCGGGAGCTGGGATGAGCAGTTCTTC
TRBV9	-	-	TRBJ1-1	CASSGSGYEAFF	TGTGCCAGCAGCGGGAGCGGATATGAAGCTTTCTTT
TRBV3-1/TRBV3-2	TRBD1	-	TRBJ1-6	CASSQTGSNSPLHF	TGTGCCAGCAGCCAGACAGGGAGTAATTCACCCCTCCACTTT
TRBV5-1	-	-	TRBJ1-1	CASSFLQGGDTEAFF	TGCGCCAGCAGCTTTTTACAGGGAGGGGACACTGAAGCTTTCTTT
TRBV10-3	TRBD1	-	TRBJ1-2	CAISSGNTGGGYTF	TGTGCCATCAGTTCAGGAAACACAGGGGGCGGCTACACCTTC
TRBV6-5	-	-	TRBJ1-2	CASGRVSTNYGYTF	TGTGCCAGCGGCAGGGTTTCTACTAACTATGGCTACACCTTC
TRBV6-5	-	-	TRBJ1-5	CASSYSRTPSNQPQHF	TGTGCCAGCAGTTACTCTCGGACACCAAGCAATCAGCCCCAGCATTTT
TRBV7-3	TRBD2	-	TRBJ2-1	CASSLTGTSALNEQFF	TGTGCCAGCAGCTTAACAGGGACTAGCGCCCTCAATGAGCAGTTCTTC
TRBV5-1	TRBD2	few	TRBJ2-7	CASSLVSGGHEQYF	TGCGCCAGCAGCTTGGTTAGCGGGGGGCACGAGCAGTACTTC
TRBV9	TRBD1	-	TRBJ2-7	CASSVEGTGYEQYF	TGTGCCAGCAGCGTAGAGGGGACAGGTTACGAGCAGTACTTC
TRBV2	-	-	TRBJ1-4	CASTPFEKLFF	TGTGCCAGCACCCCTTTTGAAAAACTGTTTTTT
TRBV7-9	-	-	TRBJ2-5	CASSLVAETQYF	TGTGCCAGCAGCCTAGTGGCAGAGACCCAGTACTTC
TRBV10-3	-	-	TRBJ2-5	CATTDRSLTETQYF	TGTGCCACAACAGACAGGAGTCTAACAGAGACCCAGTACTTC
TRBV18	-	-	TRBJ2-1	CASSPEAFAYNEQFF	TGTGCCAGCTCACCAGAAGCGTTTGCATACAATGAGCAGTTCTTC
TRBV6-5	TRBD1	-	TRBJ1-2	CASSNPRTGHYGYTF	TGTGCCAGCAGTAACCCCCGGACAGGACACTATGGCTACACCTTC
TRBV11-3	TRBD1	-	TRBJ1-1	CASSSRPGTDSF	TGTGCCAGCAGCTCCAGGCCCGGGACAGACAGTTTT
TRBV5-1	TRBD2	-	TRBJ2-2	CASSIAGVFGELFF	TGCGCCAGCAGTATTGCGGGAGTGTTCGGGGAGCTGTTTTTT
TRBV28	TRBD2	-	TRBJ2-5	CASSLGGRVETQYF	TGTGCCAGCAGTTTAGGAGGGAGGGTAGAGACCCAGTACTTC
TRBV12-5	-	-	TRBJ1-5	CASGLSHHLETQGNQPQHF	TGTGCTAGTGGACTTAGTCATCATTTGGAGACGCAGGGGAATCAGCCCCAGCATTTT
TRBV11-2	-	-	TRBJ2-1	CASSSAGLTIYDEQFF	TGTGCCAGCAGCTCGGCGGGTCTCACTATTTACGATGAGCAGTTCTTC
TRBV24-1	-	-	TRBJ1-5	CATSDPDQPQHF	TGTGCCACCAGTGATCCGGATCAGCCCCAGCATTTT
TRBV2	-	-	TRBJ1-2	CASSDKTNYGYTF	TGTGCCAGCAGTGACAAAACTAACTATGGCTACACCTTC
TRBV30	TRBD2	-	TRBJ2-7	CAFGRTSYEQYF	TGTGCTTTCGGGAGGACCTCCTACGAGCAGTACTTC
TRBV6-5	-	-	TRBJ2-4	CASMVEEAKNIQYF	TGTGCCAGCATGGTGGAGGAGGCCAAAAACATTCAGTACTTC
TRBV27	-	-	TRBJ1-3	CASSLPRQVLGNTIYF	TGTGCCAGCAGTTTACCCCGACAGGTTTTGGGAAACACCATATATTTT
TRBV10-3	-	-	TRBJ2-3	CAISDGEVDTQYF	TGTGCCATCAGTGATGGAGAGGTAGATACGCAGTATTTT
TRBV14	-	-	TRBJ2-1	CASSQRLGTGAYNEQFF	TGTGCCAGCAGCCAACGCCTGGGTACCGGGGCCTACAATGAGCAGTTCTTC
TRBV18	-	-	TRBJ1-5	CASSPPVGGAQHF	TGTGCCAGCTCACCACCGGTGGGGGGGGCCCAGCATTTT
TRBV6-4	TRBD2	few	TRBJ2-1	CASSFKLAVIPNEQFF	TGTGCCAGCAGTTTCAAACTAGCGGTGATCCCCAATGAGCAGTTCTTC
TRBV10-3	-	once	TRBJ2-2	CAISSERNTGELFF	TGTGCCATCAGCTCGGAGCGTAACACCGGGGAGCTGTTTTTT
TRBV10-3	-	once	TRBJ1-2	CAISEFGSEDYGYTF	TGTGCCATCAGTGAGTTTGGTTCCGAGGACTATGGCTACACCTTC
TRBV5-1	TRBD1	-	TRBJ1-1	CASSQTGDYTEAFF	TGCGCCAGCAGCCAGACAGGGGACTACACTGAAGCTTTCTTT
TRBV5-5	-	-	TRBJ1-6	CASSLWTEYNSPLHF	TGTGCCAGCAGCTTATGGACAGAGTATAATTCACCCCTCCACTTT
TRBV10-3	TRBD1	once	TRBJ1-5	CAISDGTGVQPQHF	TGTGCCATCAGTGATGGGACAGGGGTTCAGCCCCAGCATTTT
TRBV6-5	-	-	TRBJ1-3	CASSNGNTIYF	TGTGCCAGCAGCAATGGAAACACCATATATTTT
TRBV20-1	TRBD2	-	TRBJ2-2	CSASEGGRALLSTGELFF	TGCAGTGCTAGTGAGGGCGGGAGGGCCCTTTTGAGCACCGGGGAGCTGTTTTTT
TRBV3-1/TRBV3-2	-	-	TRBJ1-6	CASSPNRVGSPLHF	TGTGCCAGCAGCCCCAACAGGGTCGGTTCACCCCTCCACTTT
TRBV2	TRBD2	-	TRBJ2-1	CASSGPRLAGGNEQFF	TGTGCCAGCAGTGGCCCTCGACTAGCGGGTGGCAATGAGCAGTTCTTC
TRBV5-6	TRBD1	-	TRBJ1-2	CASSWQTGNGGYTF	TGTGCCAGCAGCTGGCAGACAGGGAATGGTGGCTACACCTTC
TRBV10-3	-	-	TRBJ1-1	CAINSQGLNTEAFF	TGTGCCATCAACAGCCAAGGATTGAACACTGAAGCTTTCTTT
TRBV19	-	once	TRBJ1-2	CASSMRANYGYTF	TGTGCCAGTAGTATGCGGGCTAACTATGGCTACACCTTC
TRBV25-1	-	-	TRBJ2-7	CASSEGPEQYF	TGTGCCAGCAGTGAGGGCCCCGAGCAGTACTTC
TRBV7-2	-	-	TRBJ2-2	CASSFLPRLGGELFF	TGTGCCAGCAGCTTCCTACCCCGACTGGGTGGGGAGCTGTTTTTT